This T cell receptor beta chain was identified in a study of blood T cell repertoires in COVID-19 (dated by TCRdb to about 2020). At the level of the whole study: Collaborator samples came from the United States, Italy and Spain and covered acute and convalescent phases of COVID-19. The sample metadata nearly always contained a de-identified subject ID, COVID-19 status, age in years and sex. Where HLA class I and class II types were available, the types were taken from metadata supplied by the sample provider, not from assay-based typing. Deeply sampled blood TCRbeta repertoires from subjects exposed to, actively infected with, or recovered from COVID-19 were included in the dataset. The samples were drawn from the first 160 participants of the ongoing ImmuneRACE study and from more than 1,000 subjects provided by 6 global collaborators. The prospective study material was composed of cDNA or gDNA derived from T cells, B-cell-depleted T cells, or PBMCs. The repertoires were released in a freely available public database meant as a resource for research on the immune response to SARS-CoV-2.

From the cysteine up to the phenylalanine, the CDR3 has a length of 14 residues. Only the CDR3 portion is preserved as DNA: 42 bases, with reading frame beginning at the first base. The germline V gene encodes CDR1 SQVTM and CDR2 ANQGSEA. The V end loses 4 bases and the J end loses 1 base, and a stretch of 14 bases separates them. In Seattle, one collaborating source enrolled patients while the infection was active and tracked those patients longitudinally over the course of disease. The collaborating institutions used their own protocols to collect whole blood in K2EDTA tubes. For TCRbeta analysis, collaborators shipped samples as frozen whole blood, isolated PBMCs, or DNA extracted from either of those sample types. The immunoSEQ Assay, a bias-controlled multiplex PCR, was used to amplify TCRbeta CDR3 regions from genomic DNA. The authors processed their data as follows. The number of nucleated cells in each sample was estimated by amplification of reference gene primers within the assay. To quantify the absolute abundance of each unique TCRbeta CDR3 rearrangement, sequence reads were collapsed and filtered. For each sample, productive Simpson clonality was calculated by taking the square root of Simpson's diversity index across productive rearrangements. TCRdb re-hosts the immuneACCESS table, in-frame sequences only. Its copies lack some clones; in the studies checked, an unresolved V gene accounts for under half of them, and the cause for the rest is not known. The D gene and trimming were derived from the DNA, and the V and J assignments and clone size from that table. This sample gives over 400,000 clones in total; approximately 91% of them show up just once. The biggest ten clones account for 7.8% of the sample.

What the research found in general, with its limitations: Clinical and demographic metadata were provided uncurated, with the amount varying by source and participant.

This clone was recorded only once. It lacks a known antigen. No base quality information exists; no much larger clone differs at one position. This receptor was taken from a woman in her fifties or sixties with COVID-19, enrolled during active disease. Sequenced sample: peripheral blood. The chain uses TRBV29-1 and TRBJ2-7; a tentative D match to TRBD1 spans 5 bases. The encoded CDR3 is CSVGGFLPSYEQYF. The nucleotides read TGCAGCGTTGGGGGCTTTCTGCCTTCCTACGAGCAGTACTTC.